These 18 T cell receptor beta chains were all obtained from the same sample, sequenced in a study of cytomegalovirus exposure and HLA in healthy donors. PCR was performed using 60 Vbeta and 13 Jbeta primers. Generated by immunoSEQ multiplex PCR, the TCRdb table keeps only in-frame clones and is missing some. Among about 130,000 clones listed, roughly two thirds were seen once. The sequenced sample consisted of PBMCs. Every receptor here comes from a man aged 25 to 40 in good health and CMV-seropositive.

The genes are TRBV5-4 and TRBJ2-1; 9 positions agree with TRBD1. The V gene's germline CDR1 is SGHNT and CDR2 YYREEE (reference sequence). This CDR3 has 13 amino acids. Trimming took 2 bases from V and 6 from J; bases not matched to a gene: 0. The CDR3 nucleotides are TGTGCCAGCAGCTTACAGGGGGCCAATGAGCAGTTCTTC. Translation gives CASSLQGANEQFF.

This clone was counted only a few times. The V call is TRBV7-3, the J call TRBJ2-1, with 11 bases that match TRBD2. The CDR3 extends over 15 amino acids. The germline V gene has CDR1 SGHTA and CDR2 FQGTGA. The junction had 4 bases not matched to a gene; V was cut back by 5 bases and J by 4 bases. In DNA, the CDR3 is TGTGCCAGCAGCCTACTAGCGGGAGCGTACAATGAGCAGTTCTTC. It encodes CASSLLAGAYNEQFF.

This clone was counted a single time. The gene calls are TRBV5-4 and TRBJ1-4; D remains unclear. Between the trimmed V and J ends, which lost 9 bases and 0 bases, there was a span of 18 bases. From germline, CDR1 is SGHNT and CDR2 YYREEE (reference sequence). CDR3 length: 16 residues. The chain's CDR3 is CATGPQAAATNEKLFF. CDR3 DNA: TGTGCCACTGGACCCCAAGCGGCCGCAACTAATGAAAAACTGTTTTTT. Complete variable domain (other parts from reference TRBV5-4 and TRBJ1-4): ETGVTQSPTHLIKTRGQQVTLRCSSQSGHNTVSWYQQALGQGPQFIFQYYREEENGRGNFPPRFSGLQFPNYSSELNVNALELDDSALYLCATGPQAAATNEKLFFGSGTQLSVL.

This clone appeared a single time. The rearrangement joins TRBV5-1 to TRBJ2-1; 14 bases agree with TRBD2. This CDR3 is 15 amino acids long. The V gene's germline CDR1 is SGHRS and CDR2 YFSETQ. Trimming at V came to 4 bases and at J to 5 bases, leaving 2 bases not matched to a gene. The CDR3 DNA is TGCGCCAGCAGCCCGGGACTAGCGGGAGACAATGAGCAGTTCTTC. Translated: CASSPGLAGDNEQFF. Full variable domain (rest looked up from reference TRBV5-1 and TRBJ2-1): KAGVTQTPRYLIKTRGQQVTLSCSPISGHRSVSWYQQTPGQGLQFLFEYFSETQRNKGNFPGRFSGRQFSNSRSEMNVSTLELGDSALYLCASSPGLAGDNEQFFGPGTRLTVL.

The V and J genes are TRBV19 and TRBJ1-1; D not resolved. Trimming took 5 bases from V and 3 from J, leaving 10 bases between them. The CDR3 is 13 amino acids. Germline assignment: CDR1 LNHDA and CDR2 SQIVND (reference sequence). The CDR3 nucleotides read TGTGCCAGTAGTGACTACTCACACACTGAAGCTTTCTTT. Its translation is CASSDYSHTEAFF.

The gene calls are TRBV28 and TRBJ1-2, with D possibly matching TRBD1 (5 bases). CDR1 and CDR2 from the germline V gene are MDHEN and SYDVKM. The CDR3 has 12 amino acids. V was clipped by 5 bases and J by 6 bases, with 10 bases between them. For the CDR3, the DNA is TGTGCCAGCAGTGCACCAGGGAATGGCTACACCTTC. As protein: CASSAPGNGYTF.

The chain is built from TRBV18 and TRBJ1-2; TRBD1 matches at 8 bases. Germline CDR1 reads KGHSH; CDR2 reads LQKENI. V was clipped by 2 bases and J by 5 bases; unmatched bases: 10. The CDR3 consists of 16 residues. This chain's CDR3 is CASSPIAGQGAYGYTF. CDR3 nucleotides: TGTGCCAGCTCACCAATAGCAGGGCAGGGGGCTTATGGCTACACCTTC.

This clone was seen only a few times. The chain recombines TRBV9 with TRBJ2-1, with TRBD2 matching over 8 bases. Germline assignment: CDR1 SGDLS and CDR2 YYNGEE. The CDR3 has 14 amino acids. With 7 bases clipped from V and 4 bases from J, the junction kept 7 bases outside the gene matches. This CDR3 reads CASSLAGSYNEQFF. The DNA of the CDR3 is TGTGCCAGCTCCCTAGCGGGTTCTTACAATGAGCAGTTCTTC.

Judged by abundance, this clone is medium-sized. The rearrangement uses TRBV6-1 and TRBJ1-1; tentatively, D is TRBD1 (5 bases). Germline V gene data show CDR1 as MNHNS and CDR2 as SASEGT. V was shortened by 2 bases and J by 6 bases, with 25 bases between the two germline ends. CDR3 length: 18 amino acids. The CDR3 reads CASSETWGGTYAAPEAFF. Written as DNA, the CDR3 is TGTGCCAGCAGTGAAACCTGGGGCGGGACTTATGCGGCACCTGAAGCTTTCTTT.

This sequence joins TRBV19 and TRBJ2-5; no firm D call. Germline CDR1 LNHDA, CDR2 SQIVND (reference sequence). The CDR3 contains 14 residues. V was trimmed by 3 bases and J by 4 bases, leaving 12 bases between them. The CDR3 here is CASSIRDSGETQYF. The CDR3 DNA follows: TGTGCCAGTAGTATCCGAGATTCGGGAGAGACCCAGTACTTC.

The J gene is TRBJ1-1, the V gene TRBV7-9; D is ambiguous. Germline CDR1 SEHNR, CDR2 FQNEAQ (reference sequence). The CDR3 runs 11 residues. The CDR3 bases are TGTACCGAACAGATGAACACTGAAGCTTTCTTT. Protein product: CTEQMNTEAFF. The whole variable domain, remainder taken from reference TRBV7-9 and TRBJ1-1, is DTGVSQNPRHKITKRGQNVTFRCDPISEHNRLYWYRQTLGQGPEFLTYFQNEAQLEKSRLLSDRFSAERPKGSFSTLEIQRTEQGDSAMYLCTEQMNTEAFFGQGTRLTVV.

This clone was found once. The chain joins TRBV10-3 to TRBJ2-7; D remains ambiguous. Trimming left V 8 bases short and J 11 bases short, with 10 bases between. Germline V CDR1 and CDR2: ENHRY, SYGVKD. The CDR3 runs 9 residues. CDR3 loop: CAIYPREYF. The CDR3 DNA follows: TGTGCCATCTACCCTCGGGAGTACTTC.

The V gene is TRBV6-5, the J gene TRBJ2-5; D not certain. Germline lookup yields CDR1 MNHEY and CDR2 SVGAGI. The V end was cut by 3 bases, the J end by 4 bases, with 6 bases between. The CDR3 covers 12 residues. CDR3 region: CASSYRGETQYF. The CDR3 coding sequence is TGTGCCAGCAGTTATCGCGGAGAGACCCAGTACTTC.

The chain has TRBV4-2 and TRBJ2-3; possibly TRBD2 for D (6 bases). The CDR3 covers 14 residues. V shed 0 bases and J shed 6 bases, with 10 bases lying between them. The germline V gene encodes CDR1 LGHNA and CDR2 YNFKEQ. The CDR3 here is CASSQELAQDTQYF. The CDR3 coding sequence is TGTGCCAGCAGCCAAGAACTAGCCCAGGATACGCAGTATTTT.

The rearrangement joins TRBV28 to TRBJ2-1; 7 bases are a match to TRBD1. The length of the CDR3 is 11 residues. The trim removed 4 bases at V and 9 bases at J, leaving 0 bases unmatched. Germline CDR1 reads MDHEN; CDR2 reads SYDVKM. The CDR3 spells CASSYRGEQFF. The DNA of the CDR3 is TGTGCCAGCAGTTACAGGGGTGAGCAGTTCTTC.

The chain has TRBV13 and TRBJ2-7, with 9 positions matching TRBD2. CDR1 and CDR2 (germline): PRHDT, FYEKMQ (reference sequence). The CDR3 spans 16 residues. With 2 bases clipped from V and 0 bases from J, the junction kept 5 bases outside the gene matches. DNA of the CDR3: TGTGCCAGCAGCTTAACGGTAGCGGGGGCCTCCTACGAGCAGTACTTC. It translates to CASSLTVAGASYEQYF.

The genes are TRBV5-6 and TRBJ2-3, with 7 positions matching TRBD2. Germline loops: CDR1 SGHDT, CDR2 YYEEEE. Trimming at V came to 3 bases and at J to 1 base, leaving 8 bases not matched to a gene. There are 16 residues in the CDR3. The CDR3 is CASSSLPAGGTDTQYF. The CDR3 bases are TGTGCCAGCAGCTCCCTCCCGGCGGGAGGCACAGATACGCAGTATTTT. The variable domain in full, with the rest retrieved from reference TRBV5-6 and TRBJ2-3, is DAGVTQSPTHLIKTRGQQVTLRCSPKSGHDTVSWYQQALGQGPQFIFQYYEEEERQRGNFPDRFSGHQFPNYSSELNVNALLLGDSALYLCASSSLPAGGTDTQYFGPGTRLTVL.

The chain combines TRBV28 with TRBJ2-2, with no clear D. CDR3 length: 13 amino acids. V shed 6 bases and J shed 2 bases, with 7 bases lying between them. Germline CDR1 MDHEN, CDR2 SYDVKM. In DNA, the CDR3 is TGTGCCAGCAGGCGATTAAACACCGGGGAGCTGTTTTTT. Protein sequence: CASRRLNTGELFF.